The next 16 T cell receptor beta chains were all read from a single sample in a study of T cell responses to AZD1222 COVID-19 vaccine. Clones were sequenced by immunoSEQ multiplex PCR, and TCRdb holds only the in-frame ones, with some missing. The sample lists 150,000 to 200,000 clones, roughly 93% occurring once. Sequences were derived from peripheral blood, sampled on day 0 of AZD1222 vaccination. The origin of the receptors is an adult in good health.

J is TRBJ2-1 and V is TRBV18; D unresolved. Germline V lookup: CDR1 KGHSH, CDR2 LQKENI. Trimming cost V 1 base and J 0 bases, with 10 bases left between them. CDR3 size: 16 residues. DNA of the CDR3: TGTGCCAGCTCACCACGAGGCGAGAGCTCCTACAATGAGCAGTTCTTC. Its translation is CASSPRGESSYNEQFF.

V usage is TRBV2 and J usage is TRBJ2-1; 10 bases agree with TRBD1. This CDR3 is built from 16 residues. J lost 0 bases, V lost 8 bases, and 7 bases had no gene match. CDR1 is SNHLY, CDR2 FYNNEI, per germline. The CDR3 here is CASGRDRGVSYNEQFF. For the CDR3, the DNA is TGTGCCAGCGGAAGGGACAGGGGCGTCTCCTACAATGAGCAGTTCTTC.

A few counts support this clone. The chain couples TRBV6-5 to TRBJ1-2; possibly TRBD1 for D (6 bases). The CDR3 is made up of 13 amino acids. Trimming cost V 7 bases and J 3 bases, with 12 bases left between them. Germline V CDR1 and CDR2: MNHEY, SVGAGI. The CDR3 DNA is TGTGCCAGCACCAGAGGACAGTACTATGGCTACACCTTC. Residues: CASTRGQYYGYTF.

V and J are TRBV5-1 and TRBJ2-2; 7 bases line up with TRBD2. The CDR3 has 15 residues. Germline V gives CDR1 SGHRS, CDR2 YFSETQ. V shed 4 bases and J 5 bases; nucleotides not matched to a gene: 8. In DNA form, the CDR3 reads TGCGCCAGCAGCAGGGAGGGAGGCGATACCGGGGAGCTGTTTTTT. It is translated as CASSREGGDTGELFF.

The chain recombines TRBV27 with TRBJ1-2; tentatively, D is TRBD1 (6 bases). Per the germline V gene, CDR1 is MNHEY and CDR2 is SMNVEV (reference sequence). Between the trimmed V and J ends, which lost 0 bases and 4 bases, there was a span of 12 bases. The CDR3 sequence is 15 residues long. CDR3 sequence reads: CASSLSGGLRYGYTF. As DNA, the CDR3 is TGTGCCAGCAGTTTATCAGGGGGGCTGCGCTATGGCTACACCTTC.

V is TRBV28 and J is TRBJ2-7, with D perhaps assigned TRBD1 or TRBD2 (5 bases each). Germline V CDR1 and CDR2: MDHEN, SYDVKM. V was trimmed by 3 bases and J by 2 bases, leaving 20 bases between them. The CDR3 sequence is 17 residues long. The CDR3 is CASSFVVRDLGPYEQYF. DNA for the CDR3: TGTGCCAGCAGTTTTGTCGTCCGGGACCTAGGGCCCTACGAGCAGTACTTC.

The chain uses TRBV6-6 and TRBJ1-5; D may be TRBD1 (6 bases). CDR1 and CDR2 (germline): MNHNY, SVGAGI (reference sequence). Trimming took off 6 bases at V and 7 bases at J, with 16 bases between the two ends. The CDR3 is 14 residues long. The CDR3 sequence: CASSLRGGTQPQHF. DNA of the CDR3: TGTGCCAGCAGCCTTAGGGGGGGCACGCAGCCCCAGCATTTT.

CDR3 loop: CASSQQLSTGTGYGYTF. DNA of the CDR3: TGCGCCAGCAGTCAGCAGCTATCAACAGGGACAGGGTATGGCTACACCTTC. The V gene is TRBV4-3, the J gene TRBJ1-2; 9 bases match TRBD1. Germline CDR1 and CDR2: LGHNA and YSLEER. The CDR3 contains 17 residues. Trimming took 6 bases from V and 5 from J; bases not matched to a gene: 16.

V usage is TRBV7-2 and J usage is TRBJ1-2; possibly TRBD1 for D (5 bases). In germline, CDR1 is SGHTA, CDR2 FQGNSA. V dropped 4 bases and J dropped 8 bases, with 23 bases sitting between them. The CDR3 consists of 16 residues. CDR3 sequence: CASSSGRQGASGGYTF. CDR3 nucleotide sequence: TGTGCCAGCAGCTCGGGCAGGCAGGGCGCGTCGGGCGGCTACACCTTC. The complete variable domain, with remaining parts taken from reference TRBV7-2 and TRBJ1-2, reads GAGVSQSPSNKVTEKGKDVELRCDPISGHTALYWYRQSLGQGLEFLIYFQGNSAPDKSGLPSDRFSAERTGGSVSTLTIQRTQQEDSAVYLCASSSGRQGASGGYTFGSGTRLTVV.

V gene TRBV6-5 combines with J gene TRBJ2-7; D not certain. CDR1 MNHEY and CDR2 SVGAGI come from the germline V gene. This CDR3 region has 11 residues. V lost 6 bases and J 4 bases, leaving 7 bases between the germline ends. Here the CDR3 DNA reads TGTGCCAGCAGGTTAAAGTACGAGCAGTACTTC. Translating gives CASRLKYEQYF.

Points on this clone: Other DNA sequences in the sample encode the same CDR3. This chain uses TRBV18 with TRBJ2-7, with a weak D call TRBD2 (5 bases). The CDR3 consists of 13 residues. V shed 3 bases and J shed 4 bases, with 10 bases lying between them. Germline V gene data show CDR1 as KGHSH and CDR2 as LQKENI. The CDR3 nucleotides are TGTGCCAGCTCACCCCCGGGGTCATACGAGCAGTACTTC. It translates to CASSPPGSYEQYF.

This rearrangement joins TRBV19 to TRBJ2-1; TRBD2 might be the D (5 bases). Per germline, CDR1 LNHDA and CDR2 SQIVND (reference sequence). This CDR3 has 15 amino acids. Trimming shortened V by 2 bases and J by 6 bases, and 14 bases separated the two germline ends. CDR3: CASSISPWTPNEQFF. CDR3 coding DNA: TGTGCCAGTAGTATAAGTCCTTGGACTCCCAATGAGCAGTTCTTC.

Concerning this clone itself: One end of the junction is discordant with germline, which a read error may explain. V gene TRBV2 combines with J gene TRBJ1-2; tentative D call: TRBD1 (6 bases). Germline CDR1 is SNHLY and CDR2 is FYNNEI. The CDR3 contains 11 residues. CDR3: CASSPVQGPTF. Written as DNA, the CDR3 is TGTGCCAGCAGCCCAGTCCAGGGGCCGACATTC.

V gene TRBV5-1 combines with J gene TRBJ2-3; D ambiguous. V was cut by 4 bases and J by 5 bases, with 17 bases left in between. CDR1 is SGHRS, CDR2 YFSETQ, per germline. This CDR3 comprises 15 residues. CDR3 coding DNA: TGCGCCAGCAGCCCCCTACTTAAGGGCGGAGATACGCAGTATTTT. Amino acids: CASSPLLKGGDTQYF.

This clone came up once. The chain recombines TRBV6-1 with TRBJ1-3; the D gene is possibly TRBD1 (5 bases). The V and J ends lost 0 bases and 2 bases respectively, with 11 bases between them. There are 16 residues in the CDR3. Germline-derived CDR1 and CDR2 are MNHNS and SASEGT. For the CDR3, the DNA is TGTGCCAGCAGTGAAGCGGTGGGGGTCACTGGAAACACCATATATTTT. Translating gives CASSEAVGVTGNTIYF.

The V gene is TRBV5-1, the J gene TRBJ1-6; possibly TRBD1 for D (6 bases). This CDR3 contains 14 residues. Trimming left V 4 bases short and J 6 bases short, with 11 bases between. Germline V gives CDR1 SGHRS, CDR2 YFSETQ. The DNA for the CDR3 is TGCGCCAGCAGCGGGGGACATGTTAATTCACCCCTCCACTTT. This translates into CASSGGHVNSPLHF.